This T cell receptor (beta chain) was captured in a study of spatial heterogeneity in lung cancer. Described time point: sample taken at primary tumor resection. Whole RNA came from tumor, nontumor lung or frozen PBMC and was sequenced without being sorted. Single TCR cDNA molecules each had their own unique molecular identifier. One entry per CDR3 protein results from TCRdb running MiXCR on the 5' RACE reads. The repertoire holds about 27,000 distinct CDR3 sequences, with 7% to 7.5% as singletons. General study points: The study estimated around 6.3% alpha and approximately 13% beta chain coverage of tumor T cells. Expanded alpha and beta TCR counts within tumors tracked tumor mutation counts.

V was clipped by 3 bases and J by 4 bases, with 6 bases between them. The CDR3 has 12 amino acids. Germline-derived CDR1 and CDR2 are MDHEN and SYDVKM. This clonotype appeared many times. The antigen remains unidentified. The sequenced sample was lung tumor tissue, obtained at surgery. The rearrangement links TRBV28 to TRBJ1-1; perhaps TRBD1 as D (5 bases). The source is a male donor with early-stage non-small cell lung cancer. In nucleotides, the CDR3 is TGTGCCAGCAGTTTGACAGTCACTGAAGCTTTCTTT. The encoded protein is CASSLTVTEAFF.